A selection of T cell receptor beta chains follows, all from one sample in a study of blood T cell repertoires in COVID-19. Assay used: immunoSEQ multiplex PCR; TCRdb lists only in-frame clones, some missing. The table shows just under 45,000 clones, with 87% occurring only once. Sequenced: peripheral blood. All receptors come from a woman aged 80 or over in a cohort sampled during active or convalescent COVID-19. The conserved cysteine and the conserved F or W are not part of the CDR3 here. A row's size may be missing; if present it is once, few, many or a size class.

TRBV7-9	-	TRBJ2-7	ASSSRGSYEQY
TRBV6-2/TRBV6-3	-	TRBJ2-5	ASSSVVETQY
TRBV28	-	TRBJ1-1	ASSASGGGGTEAF
TRBV2	once	TRBJ1-4	ASSVRGRVEKLF
TRBV4-1	-	TRBJ2-5	ASSQGRGAFQETQY
TRBV6-5	-	TRBJ1-2	ASSYAAGNYGYT
TRBV30	-	TRBJ2-1	AWVTSGNEQF
TRBV7-8	-	TRBJ2-5	ASSPAASHRAQY
TRBV5-1	-	TRBJ1-4	ASSSQGREKLF
TRBV11-2	once	TRBJ1-3	ASSLRGGDRYGNTIY
TRBV19	-	TRBJ1-1	ASSYRENTEAF
TRBV5-1	-	TRBJ1-1	ASSSDRVPTEAF
TRBV6-2/TRBV6-3	-	TRBJ2-7	ASSRLAGGPHYEQY
TRBV6-5	-	TRBJ1-5	AIAGQFSNQPQH
TRBV6-5	-	TRBJ2-2	ASRQSNTGELF
TRBV7-9	-	TRBJ1-5	ASSHSTGFSNQPQH
TRBV10-3	-	TRBJ1-2	AIRSDRGEGQGYT
TRBV10-2	-	TRBJ2-3	ASSESTLAGGRADTQY
TRBV5-1	-	TRBJ2-7	ASSFRVPSYEQY
TRBV18	few	TRBJ1-2	ASSPAGGNGYT
TRBV5-4	-	TRBJ2-7	ASSHSGVSSYEQY
TRBV4-2	once	TRBJ1-1	ASSQDGFGGTEAF
TRBV19	-	TRBJ1-2	ASTLDRGRNYGYT
TRBV7-9	-	TRBJ2-7	ASSPQPTGRQY
TRBV6-1	few	TRBJ1-6	ASSELGNSPLH
TRBV6-2/TRBV6-3	-	TRBJ1-5	ASSIGQGAQPQH
TRBV9	once	TRBJ1-1	ASSVGYSEAF
TRBV3-1/TRBV3-2	-	TRBJ1-6	ASSSVTDSPLH
TRBV5-1	-	TRBJ2-1	ASSLGEGFNEQF
TRBV2	once	TRBJ1-5	ASSEQNQPQH
TRBV9	-	TRBJ1-2	ASSVGTTDRGSDGYT
TRBV20-1	-	TRBJ2-7	SALQGNEQY
TRBV5-8	-	TRBJ1-2	ASSLDLLGYT
TRBV12-3/TRBV12-4	-	TRBJ1-1	ASSPQMNTEAF
TRBV24-1	-	TRBJ2-4	ATSDARVTRKY
TRBV7-9	-	TRBJ1-2	ASSLARRGEGYT
TRBV18	once	TRBJ2-7	ASSPSNRGYYEQY
TRBV4-1	-	TRBJ2-1	ASSQDPQGDHNEQF
TRBV7-7	-	TRBJ2-1	ASSLGQSSGNEQF
TRBV4-1	-	TRBJ1-3	ASSQESSGNTIY
TRBV9	-	TRBJ2-1	ASSDQRGGNEQF
TRBV5-1	-	TRBJ1-2	ASSAEYGYT
TRBV13	-	TRBJ1-1	ASSITRNTEAF
TRBV28	once	TRBJ1-1	ASSITGSVNTEAF
TRBV27	-	TRBJ1-2	ASSFGDRGGGYT
TRBV5-4	-	TRBJ2-5	ASSLEGGFQETQY
TRBV9	-	TRBJ1-6	ASSFGGYSPLH
TRBV5-1	once	TRBJ2-2	ASGIQGAGELF
TRBV6-5	-	TRBJ1-1	ASSYQDRYTEAF
TRBV7-9	-	TRBJ1-2	ASSRQGGGIGYT
TRBV20-1	-	TRBJ2-1	SAPRYNEQF
TRBV9	-	TRBJ2-4	ASSPGLAGAKNIQY
TRBV6-5	-	TRBJ2-5	ASSLAGLEETQY
TRBV16	-	TRBJ2-5	ASSHGQWETQY
TRBV28	-	TRBJ2-7	ASKPGQSYEQY